This TCR beta chain was sequenced for a study of blood T cell repertoires in COVID-19. About the research overall: There were acute and convalescent COVID-19 samples, and they came from the United States, Italy and Spain. The analysed material was cDNA or gDNA that came from T cells, B-cell-depleted T cells, or PBMCs.

This clone came up many times. This CDR3 region has 18 residues. The J segment lost 4 bases and the V segment lost 0 bases, leaving 9 bases of the junction unmatched. Germline values: CDR1 SGHRS, CDR2 YFSETQ. In the authors' workflow: Amplification of reference gene primers provided the estimated nucleated cell counts. Profiling relied on immunoSEQ multiplex PCR, and the TCRdb table lists in-frame clones only, not all of them. For V, J and clone size, that table is used; D and trimming come from the DNA. This repertoire shows about 270,000 clones, roughly 85% found once; its top ten account for 3.1%. Material for sequencing was peripheral blood. The chain uses TRBV5-1 and TRBJ2-2; 10 bases match TRBD2. This sequence originates from a woman aged 18 to 35 with acute or convalescent COVID-19. The CDR3 DNA follows: TGCGCCAGCAGCTTGGTATCTAGCGGGAGTGAAGGCACCGGGGAGCTGTTTTTT. Amino acids: CASSLVSSGSEGTGELFF.